The sequence of this TCR beta chain was determined in a study of blood T cells in healthy people across ages. It was with a sample-barcoded 5' primer and a J-beta primer mix that a second PCR of roughly 7 to 12 cycles was run. TCRdb used MiXCR to reprocess the 5' RACE reads, holding one entry per CDR3 protein. In the table there are hundreds of thousands of distinct CDR3 sequences, approximately 25% of which are singletons. This CDR3 spans 15 amino acids. Germline V CDR1 and CDR2: SNHLY, FYNNEI. V was pared by 1 base and J by 8 bases, with 5 bases of the junction left unmatched. The table lists this clonotype with a few counts. Isolation per sample recovered at least 7 million PBMCs. The data were also submitted as part of a second study, on T cells of mothers and their children. That publication notes: A few healthy Caucasian mothers, along with their six children, were the donors.

Sample: blood. This sequence joins TRBV2 and TRBJ1-4, with 9 bases matching TRBD1. The receptor was derived from a boy under 18 in good health. CDR3 sequence: CASSEVTGTGEKLFF. The CDR3 region has the DNA TGTGCCAGCAGTGAAGTAACCGGGACAGGGGAAAAACTGTTTTTT.